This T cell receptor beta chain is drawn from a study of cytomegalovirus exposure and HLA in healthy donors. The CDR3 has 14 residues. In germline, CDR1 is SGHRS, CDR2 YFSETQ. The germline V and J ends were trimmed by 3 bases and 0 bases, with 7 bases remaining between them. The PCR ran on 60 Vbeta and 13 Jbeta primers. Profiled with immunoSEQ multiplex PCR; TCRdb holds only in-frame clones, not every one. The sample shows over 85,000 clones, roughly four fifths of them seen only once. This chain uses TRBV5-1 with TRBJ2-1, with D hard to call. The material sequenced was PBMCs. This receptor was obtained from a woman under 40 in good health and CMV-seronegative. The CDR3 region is CASSSTVSYNEQFF. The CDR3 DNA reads TGCGCCAGCAGCTCTACGGTCTCCTACAATGAGCAGTTCTTC.